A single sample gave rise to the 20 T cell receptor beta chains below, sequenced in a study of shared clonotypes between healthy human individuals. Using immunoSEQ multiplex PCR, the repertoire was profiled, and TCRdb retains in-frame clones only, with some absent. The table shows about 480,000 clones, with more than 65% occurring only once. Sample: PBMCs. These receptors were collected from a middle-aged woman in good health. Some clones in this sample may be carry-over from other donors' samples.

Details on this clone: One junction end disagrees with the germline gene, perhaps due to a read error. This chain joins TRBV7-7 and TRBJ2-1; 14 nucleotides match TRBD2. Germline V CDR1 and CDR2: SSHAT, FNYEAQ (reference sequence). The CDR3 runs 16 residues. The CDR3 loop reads CASSGGLAGVGDEQFF. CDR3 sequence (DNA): TGTGCTAGCAGCGGGGGACTAGCGGGAGTAGGCGATGAGCAGTTCTTC.

CDR3 protein: CASSPEAVQETQYF. The CDR3 bases are TGCGCCAGCAGCCCGGAGGCAGTACAAGAGACCCAGTACTTC. This rearrangement joins TRBV5-1 to TRBJ2-5; the D gene is possibly TRBD2 (5 bases). This CDR3 comprises 14 residues. The V end lost 4 bases, the J end lost 2 bases, and 12 bases lay between the germline ends. From germline, CDR1 is SGHRS and CDR2 YFSETQ.

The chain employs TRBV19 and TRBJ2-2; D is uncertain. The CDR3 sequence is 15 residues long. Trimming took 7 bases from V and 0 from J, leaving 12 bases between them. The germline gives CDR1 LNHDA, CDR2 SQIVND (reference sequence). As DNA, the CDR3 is TGTGCCAGTAAGGGTGCGATCGCGAACACCGGGGAGCTGTTTTTT. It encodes CASKGAIANTGELFF.

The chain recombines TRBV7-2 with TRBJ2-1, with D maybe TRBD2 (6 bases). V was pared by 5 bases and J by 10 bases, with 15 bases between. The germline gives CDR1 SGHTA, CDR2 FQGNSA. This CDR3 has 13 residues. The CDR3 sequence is CASSPVRGTEQFF. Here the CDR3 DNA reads TGTGCCAGCAGCCCGGTGCGCGGGACCGAGCAGTTCTTC.

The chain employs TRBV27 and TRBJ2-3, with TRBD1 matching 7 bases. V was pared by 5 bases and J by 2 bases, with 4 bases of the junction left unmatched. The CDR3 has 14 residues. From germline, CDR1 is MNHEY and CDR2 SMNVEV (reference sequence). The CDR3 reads CASSPGQYTDTQYF. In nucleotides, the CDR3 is TGTGCCAGCAGTCCGGGACAGTACACAGATACGCAGTATTTT.

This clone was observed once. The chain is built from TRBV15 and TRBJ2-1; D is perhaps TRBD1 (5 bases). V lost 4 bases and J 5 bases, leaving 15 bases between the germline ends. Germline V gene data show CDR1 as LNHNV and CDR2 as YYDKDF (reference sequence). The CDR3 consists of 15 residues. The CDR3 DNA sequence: TGTGCCACCAGCACCGCTACAGGCGGCCACAATGAGCAGTTCTTC. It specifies CATSTATGGHNEQFF.

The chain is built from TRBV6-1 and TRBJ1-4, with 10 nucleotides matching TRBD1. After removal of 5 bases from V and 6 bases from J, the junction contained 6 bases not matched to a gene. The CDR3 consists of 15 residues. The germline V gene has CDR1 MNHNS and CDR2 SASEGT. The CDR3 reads CASSLAGTGDEKLFF. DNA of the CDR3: TGTGCCAGCAGTCTGGCCGGGACAGGGGATGAAAAACTGTTTTTT.

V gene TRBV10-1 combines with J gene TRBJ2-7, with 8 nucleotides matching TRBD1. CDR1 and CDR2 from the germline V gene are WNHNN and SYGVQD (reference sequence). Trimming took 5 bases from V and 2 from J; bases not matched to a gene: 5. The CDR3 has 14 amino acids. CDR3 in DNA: TGCGCCAGCAGTCAACAGGGGGGACCCTACGAGCAGTACTTC. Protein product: CASSQQGGPYEQYF.

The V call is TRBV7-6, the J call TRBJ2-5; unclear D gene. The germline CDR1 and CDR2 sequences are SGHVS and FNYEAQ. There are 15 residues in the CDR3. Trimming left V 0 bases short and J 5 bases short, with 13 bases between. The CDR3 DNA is TGTGCCAGCAGCTTAGCCACGATGGGTGTGGAGACCCAGTACTTC. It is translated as CASSLATMGVETQYF.

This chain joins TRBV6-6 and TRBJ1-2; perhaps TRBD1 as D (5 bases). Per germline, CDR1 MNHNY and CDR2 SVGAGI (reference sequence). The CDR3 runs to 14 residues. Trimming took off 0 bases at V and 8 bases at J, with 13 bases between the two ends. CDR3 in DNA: TGTGCCAGCAGTTACTCGGGGGATTCTTGGGGCTACACCTTC. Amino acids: CASSYSGDSWGYTF.

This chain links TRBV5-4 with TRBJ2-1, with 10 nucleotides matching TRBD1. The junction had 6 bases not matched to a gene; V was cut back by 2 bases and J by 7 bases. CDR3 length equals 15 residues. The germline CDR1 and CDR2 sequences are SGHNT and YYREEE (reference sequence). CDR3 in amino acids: CASSFRDRGNNEQFF. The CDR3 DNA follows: TGTGCCAGCAGCTTCCGGGACAGGGGAAATAATGAGCAGTTCTTC.

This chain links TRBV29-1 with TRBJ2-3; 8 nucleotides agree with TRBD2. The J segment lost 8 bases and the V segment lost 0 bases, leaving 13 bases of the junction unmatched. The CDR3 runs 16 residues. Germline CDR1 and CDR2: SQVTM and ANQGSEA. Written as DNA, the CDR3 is TGCAGCGTTGAAGATGGGGAACGGGGGGGATTAGGTACGCAGTATTTT. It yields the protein CSVEDGERGGLGTQYF.

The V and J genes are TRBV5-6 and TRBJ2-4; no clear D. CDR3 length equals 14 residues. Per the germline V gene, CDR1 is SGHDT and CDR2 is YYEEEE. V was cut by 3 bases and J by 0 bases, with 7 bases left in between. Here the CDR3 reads CASSSLVAKNIQYF. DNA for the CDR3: TGTGCCAGCAGCTCCTTAGTAGCCAAAAACATTCAGTACTTC.

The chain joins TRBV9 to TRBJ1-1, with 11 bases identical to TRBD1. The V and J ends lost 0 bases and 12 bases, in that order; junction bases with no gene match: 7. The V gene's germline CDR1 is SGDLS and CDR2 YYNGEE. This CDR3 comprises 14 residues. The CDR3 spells CASSVEWTGGTTFF. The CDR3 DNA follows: TGTGCCAGCAGCGTAGAGTGGACAGGGGGCACAACTTTCTTT.

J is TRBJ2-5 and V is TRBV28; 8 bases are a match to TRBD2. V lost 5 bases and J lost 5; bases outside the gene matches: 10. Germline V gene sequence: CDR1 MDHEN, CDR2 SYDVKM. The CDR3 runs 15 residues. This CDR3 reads CASSPPRGGVETQYF. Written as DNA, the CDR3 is TGTGCCAGCAGTCCCCCCCGGGGGGGAGTTGAGACCCAGTACTTC.

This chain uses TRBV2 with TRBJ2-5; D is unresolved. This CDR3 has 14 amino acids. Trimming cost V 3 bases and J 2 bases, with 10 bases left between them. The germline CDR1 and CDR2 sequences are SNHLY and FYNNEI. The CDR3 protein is CASSDRISQETQYF. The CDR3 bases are TGTGCCAGCAGTGACCGGATATCGCAAGAGACCCAGTACTTC. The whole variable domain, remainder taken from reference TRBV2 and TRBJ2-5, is EPEVTQTPSHQVTQMGQEVILRCVPISNHLYFYWYRQILGQKVEFLVSFYNNEISEKSEIFDDQFSVERPDGSNFTLKIRSTKLEDSAMYFCASSDRISQETQYFGPGTRLLVL.

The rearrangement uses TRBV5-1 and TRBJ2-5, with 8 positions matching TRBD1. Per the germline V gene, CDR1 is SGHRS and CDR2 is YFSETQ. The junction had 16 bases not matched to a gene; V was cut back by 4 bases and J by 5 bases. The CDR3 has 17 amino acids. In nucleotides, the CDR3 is TGCGCCAGCAGCCGGGAGCAGGGGGCTGTTGGATATGAGACCCAGTACTTC. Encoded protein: CASSREQGAVGYETQYF.

This chain's CDR3 is CASSLERDIPYYSYEQYF. The CDR3 nucleotides read TGTGCCAGCAGTTTGGAACGCGACATCCCCTATTACTCCTACGAGCAGTACTTC. The V and J genes are TRBV28 and TRBJ2-7, with D unresolved. Germline lookup yields CDR1 MDHEN and CDR2 SYDVKM. The CDR3 spans 18 residues. The V and J ends lost 3 bases and 0 bases respectively, with 21 bases between them.

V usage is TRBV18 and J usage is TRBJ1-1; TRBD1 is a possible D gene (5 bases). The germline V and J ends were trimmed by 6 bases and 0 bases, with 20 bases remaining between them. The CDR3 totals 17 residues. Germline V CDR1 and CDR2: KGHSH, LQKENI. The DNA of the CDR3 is TGTGCCAGCTCTCCGCGTGGGGGTGGGGGAATGAACACTGAAGCTTTCTTT. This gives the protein CASSPRGGGGMNTEAFF. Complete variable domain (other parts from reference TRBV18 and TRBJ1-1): NAGVMQNPRHLVRRRGQEARLRCSPMKGHSHVYWYRQLPEEGLKFMVYLQKENIIDESGMPKERFSAEFPKEGPSILRIQQVVRGDSAAYFCASSPRGGGGMNTEAFFGQGTRLTVV.

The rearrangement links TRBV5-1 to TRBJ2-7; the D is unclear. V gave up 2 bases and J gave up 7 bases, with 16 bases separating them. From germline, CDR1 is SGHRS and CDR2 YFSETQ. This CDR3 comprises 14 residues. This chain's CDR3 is CASSFGLVGEEQYF. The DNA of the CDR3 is TGCGCCAGCAGCTTTGGGCTAGTTGGTGAGGAGCAGTACTTC.